The entry that follows covers one T cell receptor (beta chain) sequence. Its antigen is undetermined. The data originate from a study of human thymus T cells. Corrective surgery for congenital heart defects was being performed on the healthy Finnish infants who were the donors. Genomic DNA was extracted from every available blood leukocyte. This CDR3 is built from 15 residues. Looked up from germline, CDR1 is ENHRY and CDR2 is SYGVKD. V lost 6 bases and J 2 bases, leaving 13 bases between the germline ends. Study findings and constraints: Thymic and blood repertoires showed apparently biased V and J gene usage.

Libraries were prepared by immunoSEQ multiplex PCR; TCRdb keeps only in-frame clonotypes and omits some of them. The data contain around 45,000 clones, 85% to 95% of them seen just once; the ten biggest clones take up approximately 0.16%. The chain combines TRBV10-3 with TRBJ2-2; D not certain. Sequenced sample: blood. This clonotype originated in a girl under three years old with a congenital heart defect but otherwise immunologically healthy. The CDR3 loop is CAISSTTLNTGELFF. Written as DNA, the CDR3 is TGTGCCATCAGCTCTACCACACTAAACACCGGGGAGCTGTTTTTT.